A selection of T cell receptor beta chains follows, all from one sample in a study of blood T cell repertoires in COVID-19. Produced via immunoSEQ multiplex PCR; TCRdb's table is partial and in-frame only. This table holds 160,000 or so clones, about 89% found once. The material sequenced was peripheral blood. All receptors come from a man in his 60s with acute or convalescent COVID-19. Each CDR3 is given with its conserved first and last residue. The order of the fields is clone size, D gene, V gene, J gene, CDR3 protein. The D gene is left open where the match is weak. A clone size is listed for some rows: how often the clone was seen (once, few, many), or a class if it is expanded.

size: -; D: -; V: TRBV7-8; J: TRBJ2-7; CDR3: CASSYDWGLSSYEQYF
size: -; D: -; V: TRBV14; J: TRBJ1-4; CDR3: CASSKEGNEKLFF
size: -; D: -; V: TRBV12-3/TRBV12-4; J: TRBJ2-7; CDR3: CASSFGGRYEQYF
size: -; D: TRBD1; V: TRBV2; J: TRBJ1-5; CDR3: CASMKTGTENQPQHF
size: -; D: TRBD2; V: TRBV2; J: TRBJ2-3; CDR3: CASSETSGGTSTDTQYF
size: -; D: TRBD1; V: TRBV4-3; J: TRBJ1-6; CDR3: CASSQRDRVDSPLHF
size: -; D: -; V: TRBV6-6; J: TRBJ1-1; CDR3: CASTFSGDTFF
size: -; D: -; V: TRBV29-1; J: TRBJ1-2; CDR3: CSVEARQTNYGYTF
size: -; D: -; V: TRBV7-9; J: TRBJ1-1; CDR3: CASSSPQANTEAFF
size: -; D: -; V: TRBV5-4; J: TRBJ1-2; CDR3: CASSYGTLVNYGYTF
size: few; D: -; V: TRBV7-8; J: TRBJ1-5; CDR3: CASSLFRGRVSQPQHF
size: -; D: -; V: TRBV7-8; J: TRBJ1-2; CDR3: CASSSFNYGYTF
size: once; D: -; V: TRBV29-1; J: TRBJ1-1; CDR3: CSVESTVSEAFF
size: -; D: -; V: TRBV15; J: TRBJ1-2; CDR3: CATSRGRAGREADGYTF
size: -; D: TRBD1; V: TRBV19; J: TRBJ2-7; CDR3: CASRRAGTGGTYEQYF
size: -; D: TRBD1; V: TRBV6-2/TRBV6-3; J: TRBJ2-5; CDR3: CASSYRDSAKETQYF
size: -; D: TRBD2; V: TRBV10-3; J: TRBJ2-3; CDR3: CAIQRDLSTDTQYF
size: -; D: -; V: TRBV19; J: TRBJ2-7; CDR3: CASRIPGGGEQYF
size: -; D: -; V: TRBV10-3; J: TRBJ1-1; CDR3: CAISTGVIAEAFF
size: -; D: -; V: TRBV19; J: TRBJ2-3; CDR3: CASRGTSTDTQYF
size: -; D: TRBD2; V: TRBV18; J: TRBJ2-7; CDR3: CASSPTGGKSYEQYF
size: few; D: -; V: TRBV29-1; J: TRBJ1-3; CDR3: CSVRQKSSGNTIYF
size: few; D: -; V: TRBV6-5; J: TRBJ1-3; CDR3: CASSYIGSSGNTIYF
size: -; D: TRBD2; V: TRBV9; J: TRBJ2-2; CDR3: CASSPGLAGNTGELFF
size: once; D: TRBD2; V: TRBV27; J: TRBJ2-3; CDR3: CASSPWEERGGPSTDTQYF
size: -; D: TRBD1; V: TRBV18; J: TRBJ1-5; CDR3: CASSRDRANQPQHF
size: -; D: TRBD2; V: TRBV5-4; J: TRBJ2-5; CDR3: CASSFGTSGSEETQYF
size: -; D: -; V: TRBV18; J: TRBJ2-3; CDR3: CASSPDTQRDTQYF
size: -; D: TRBD1; V: TRBV6-4; J: TRBJ1-1; CDR3: CASRAAQGVVNTEAFF
size: -; D: -; V: TRBV5-1; J: TRBJ1-2; CDR3: CASSLGTGSLNYGYTF
size: -; D: TRBD1; V: TRBV3-1/TRBV3-2; J: TRBJ1-4; CDR3: CASSQEGQSYEKLFF
size: -; D: TRBD2; V: TRBV30; J: TRBJ2-1; CDR3: CAWATTSGGQFF
size: -; D: -; V: TRBV5-6; J: TRBJ2-3; CDR3: CASSLGSLTDTQYF